Listed below are T cell receptor beta chains from one sample, sequenced in a study of T-cell reconstitution after alpha-beta-depleted transplantation in children. Via MiXCR, TCRdb re-called the PCR reads, giving one row per CDR3 protein. This sample has 250,000 to 300,000 distinct CDR3 sequences; 9.5% to 13% occur once, and the top ten carry roughly a quarter. Sequences were derived from peripheral blood, sampled 180 days after TCRalphabeta/CD19-depleted stem cell transplant. Source of these receptors: a male patient aged 2 to 9 who had a stem cell transplant for chronic granulomatous disease, so the T cells may come from the graft donor. CDR3s include the opening cysteine and the closing phenylalanine or tryptophan. D genes are given only for firm matches. Rows give clone size only sometimes, using once, few, many, or a class for an expanded clone.

clone_size	v_call	j_call	d_call	cdr3_aa	cdr3_nt
many	TRBV12-3/TRBV12-4	TRBJ2-7	NA	CASSFAGTYEQYF	TGTGCCAGCAGTTTCGCAGGGACCTACGAGCAGTACTTC
many	TRBV20-1	TRBJ1-5	NA	CSASLLFRTAGQPQHF	TGCAGTGCTAGCCTACTCTTTAGGACCGCTGGCCAGCCCCAGCATTTT
many	TRBV20-1	TRBJ1-1	NA	CSAPRAGNTEAFF	TGCAGTGCTCCCCGGGCGGGTAACACTGAAGCTTTCTTT
few	TRBV19	TRBJ2-7	TRBD2	CASSKPSGLAGVTYEQYF	TGTGCCAGTAGTAAACCCTCGGGGCTAGCGGGAGTAACCTACGAGCAGTACTTC
many	TRBV12-3/TRBV12-4	TRBJ1-2	NA	CASSFPGAGYTF	TGTGCCAGCAGTTTTCCCGGGGCTGGCTACACCTTC
NA	TRBV3-1	TRBJ2-3	TRBD2	CASSQGGLAGADTQYF	TGTGCCAGCAGCCAAGGAGGGCTAGCGGGAGCAGATACGCAGTATTTT
many	TRBV3-1	TRBJ2-1	TRBD2	CASSQEGGSTNEQFF	TGTGCCAGCAGCCAAGAGGGCGGGAGTACCAATGAGCAGTTCTTC
many	TRBV12-3/TRBV12-4	TRBJ2-7	NA	CASSSGFSYEQYF	TGTGCCAGCAGTTCAGGATTCTCCTACGAGCAGTACTTC
many	TRBV4-1	TRBJ2-1	NA	CASSQDLASDEQFF	TGCGCCAGCAGCCAAGATCTGGCTAGCGATGAGCAGTTCTTC
many	TRBV29-1	TRBJ2-5	NA	CSVGPGQETQYF	TGCAGCGTTGGTCCGGGGCAAGAGACCCAGTACTTC
many	TRBV25-1	TRBJ2-2	NA	CASSDFGRNTGELFF	TGTGCCAGCAGTGACTTCGGGAGAAACACCGGGGAGCTGTTTTTT
many	TRBV12-3/TRBV12-4	TRBJ2-7	NA	CASSFSRMSSYEQYF	TGTGCCAGCAGTTTCTCCAGGATGAGCTCCTACGAGCAGTACTTC
many	TRBV12-3/TRBV12-4	TRBJ1-2	NA	CASSLLGRAGYTF	TGTGCCAGCAGTTTATTGGGCAGGGCTGGCTACACCTTC
many	TRBV29-1	TRBJ2-3	NA	CSVGGWGRGGDTQYF	TGCAGCGTTGGAGGTTGGGGCAGGGGCGGTGATACGCAGTATTTT
many	TRBV12-3/TRBV12-4	TRBJ2-3	NA	CASSIRVDTQYF	TGTGCCAGCAGTATCCGGGTTGATACGCAGTATTTT